This record covers a single T cell receptor beta chain. CTLA-4 blockade using ipilimumab, together with focal radiation, was received by patients with chemo-refractory metastatic non-small-cell lung cancer. This entry comes from a study of radiotherapy plus CTLA-4 blockade in lung cancer. There are 15 residues in the CDR3. Germline V gene data show CDR1 as SGHRS and CDR2 as YFSETQ. The J segment lost 4 bases and the V segment lost 1 base, leaving 3 bases of the junction unmatched. Profiling relied on immunoSEQ multiplex PCR, and the TCRdb table lists in-frame clones only, not all of them. The repertoire includes tens of thousands of clones, 60% to 85% of them detected once, and roughly 23% sits in the top ten.

This TCR derives from a human donor with non-small cell lung cancer whose response to radiotherapy plus ipilimumab could not be evaluated. Some clones in this sample may be carry-over from other donors' samples. The source was peripheral blood, collected from a patient treated with radiotherapy plus ipilimumab. This chain uses TRBV5-1 with TRBJ2-3, with 10 positions matching TRBD2. Here the CDR3 DNA reads TGCGCCAGCAGCTTGCCTAGCGGGGGCCCAGATACGCAGTATTTT. Its translation: CASSLPSGGPDTQYF.